One sample yielded the 3 T cell receptor beta chains listed below, sequenced in a study of T-cell reconstitution after alpha-beta-depleted transplantation in children. This sample's TCRbeta library carried unique molecular identifier barcodes. In TCRdb, the PCR reads were re-called with MiXCR into one record per CDR3 protein. The repertoire consists of 600,000 or so distinct CDR3 sequences, with more than 20% occurring once and the leading ten covering roughly 13%. Sample: PBMCs, mostly from graft donor cells, taken 360 days after TCRalphabeta/CD19-depleted stem cell transplant. These receptor sequences come from a boy under two years old who had a stem cell transplant for acute myeloid leukemia, so the T cells may come from the graft donor.

This chain links TRBV5-1 with TRBJ2-1, with 7 bases lining up with TRBD2. Germline loops: CDR1 SGHRS, CDR2 YFSETQ. V gave up 3 bases and J gave up 9 bases; unmatched junction bases: 6. The CDR3 spans 13 residues. Written as DNA, the CDR3 is TGCGCCAGCAGCTGGAGCGGGGAAGGTGAGCAGTTCTTC. As protein: CASSWSGEGEQFF.

The CDR3 bases are TGTGCCAGCAGTTCGGACAGGGACGGCACTGAAGCTTTCTTT. This sequence encodes CASSSDRDGTEAFF. The rearrangement uses TRBV27 and TRBJ1-1; 8 positions match TRBD1. From germline, CDR1 is MNHEY and CDR2 SMNVEV (reference sequence). The trim removed 4 bases at V and 4 bases at J, leaving 5 bases unmatched. The CDR3 extends over 14 amino acids.

The rearrangement uses TRBV20-1 and TRBJ2-7; 12 nucleotides match TRBD2. Germline assignment: CDR1 DFQATT and CDR2 SNEGSKA (reference sequence). The CDR3 is 14 residues long. V gave up 5 bases and J gave up 2 bases; unmatched junction bases: 4. CDR3 in amino acids: CSAELAGGPYEQYF. CDR3 coding DNA: TGCAGTGCTGAACTAGCGGGGGGCCCCTACGAGCAGTACTTC.